These 21 T cell receptor beta chains came from one sample sequenced in a study of chemoradiotherapy in HPV16-positive cancers. The repertoire was sequenced with immunoSEQ multiplex PCR; TCRdb's copy has only in-frame clones and lacks some. Among 13,000 to 15,000 clones listed, approximately 71% were seen once. This specimen was taken from a patient who underwent chemoradiotherapy. These receptors originate from a human donor with HPV-associated anogenital cancer.

The genes are TRBV6-1 and TRBJ1-2; D ambiguous. The CDR3 is 13 residues long. V shed 7 bases and J shed 4 bases, with 13 bases lying between them. Per germline, CDR1 MNHNS and CDR2 SASEGT. The CDR3 sequence is CASTRHRPYGYTF. The DNA of the CDR3 is TGTGCCAGCACCAGACACCGCCCCTATGGCTACACCTTC.

The J gene is TRBJ2-5, the V gene TRBV5-4; maybe TRBD2 (5 bases). The CDR3 consists of 15 residues. V lost 3 bases, J lost 3 bases, and 15 bases lay in between. CDR1 and CDR2 from the germline V gene are SGHNT and YYREEE (reference sequence). CDR3 loop: CASSSAPLAEETQYF. The CDR3 region has the DNA TGTGCCAGCAGCTCGGCCCCCCTAGCAGAAGAGACCCAGTACTTC.

The CDR3 nucleotides are TGTGCCAGCAGTGCAACTACAGGGGGCTTGGGTTCACCCCTCCACTTT. This gives the protein CASSATTGGLGSPLHF. This sequence joins TRBV2 and TRBJ1-6; 9 bases line up with TRBD1. Looked up from germline, CDR1 is SNHLY and CDR2 is FYNNEI. This CDR3 comprises 16 residues. The V segment lost 4 bases and the J segment 9 bases; nucleotides outside the gene matches: 10.

The J gene is TRBJ2-7, the V gene TRBV29-1, with 9 bases lining up with TRBD1. Germline CDR1 SQVTM, CDR2 ANQGSEA. The junction had 8 bases not matched to a gene; V was cut back by 6 bases and J by 2 bases. The CDR3 length is 14 residues. This CDR3 reads CSVLAGTGTYEQYF. The CDR3 nucleotides are TGCAGCGTCCTGGCCGGGACAGGGACCTACGAGCAGTACTTC.

This chain joins TRBV2 and TRBJ2-5; either TRBD1 or TRBD2 may supply D (6 bases each). The CDR3 covers 13 residues. The germline V gene encodes CDR1 SNHLY and CDR2 FYNNEI. Trimming removed 3 bases from V and 7 bases from J, with 12 bases in between. CDR3 residues: CASSEGGWATQYF. The DNA for the CDR3 is TGTGCCAGCAGTGAGGGGGGCTGGGCGACCCAGTACTTC.

The chain has TRBV9 and TRBJ2-3, with a possible D match to TRBD2 (5 bases). The CDR3 loop spans 15 amino acids. The germline CDR1 and CDR2 sequences are SGDLS and YYNGEE. V lost 0 bases to trimming and J lost 1 base, with 9 bases between them. Written as DNA, the CDR3 is TGTGCCAGCAGCGTAGCTCCGAGGGGCACAGATACGCAGTATTTT. Translated: CASSVAPRGTDTQYF.

This clone was recorded a few times. J is TRBJ2-7 and V is TRBV5-1; D tentatively fits TRBD1 or TRBD2 (5 bases each). The CDR3 is made up of 17 amino acids. Trimming cost V 0 bases and J 2 bases, with 18 bases left between them. CDR1 is SGHRS, CDR2 YFSETQ, per germline. This chain's CDR3 is CASSLGGSLDLTYEQYF. CDR3 bases: TGCGCCAGCAGCTTGGGGGGGAGCCTCGATCTTACCTACGAGCAGTACTTC. The whole variable domain, filled in from reference TRBV5-1 and TRBJ2-7, reads KAGVTQTPRYLIKTRGQQVTLSCSPISGHRSVSWYQQTPGQGLQFLFEYFSETQRNKGNFPGRFSGRQFSNSRSEMNVSTLELGDSALYLCASSLGGSLDLTYEQYFGPGTRLTVT.

V is TRBV20-1 and J is TRBJ2-5; D is unclear. Germline CDR1 is DFQATT and CDR2 is SNEGSKA (reference sequence). V gave up 2 bases and J gave up 1 base, with 2 bases separating them. CDR3 length equals 11 residues. The CDR3 DNA is TGCAGTGCTAGAACCCAAGAGACCCAGTACTTC. As protein: CSARTQETQYF.

The V call is TRBV27, the J call TRBJ2-7, with 7 bases fitting TRBD2. Trimming cost V 6 bases and J 1 base; bases outside gene matches: 12. Germline lookup yields CDR1 MNHEY and CDR2 SMNVEV (reference sequence). CDR3 length equals 16 residues. The CDR3 spells CASSLYSGEPSYEQYF. The CDR3 DNA sequence: TGTGCCAGCAGCCTTTACAGCGGGGAGCCATCCTACGAGCAGTACTTC.

The gene calls are TRBV4-3 and TRBJ1-6; possibly TRBD1 for D (6 bases). CDR1 and CDR2 (germline): LGHNA, YSLEER. The CDR3 consists of 15 residues. V was pared by 0 bases and J by 8 bases, with 11 bases between. CDR3 DNA: TGCGCCAGCAGCCAAGATGAGGGGGTTTATTCACCCCTCCACTTT. This sequence encodes CASSQDEGVYSPLHF.

The chain joins TRBV7-8 to TRBJ1-1; 8 nucleotides match TRBD1. Germline CDR1 is SGHVS and CDR2 is FQNEAQ. This CDR3 region has 14 residues. J was trimmed by 5 bases and V by 2 bases; bases with no gene match: 4. For the CDR3, the DNA is TGTGCCAGCAGCTTACAGGGGGCGAGGACTGAAGCTTTCTTT. Encoded protein: CASSLQGARTEAFF.

This chain connects TRBV9 to TRBJ2-3; D is tentatively TRBD1 or TRBD2 (5 bases each). This CDR3 spans 15 amino acids. Between the trimmed V and J ends, which lost 4 bases and 7 bases, there was a span of 19 bases. Germline lookup yields CDR1 SGDLS and CDR2 YYNGEE. This CDR3 reads CASSTDGAPAYTQYF. For the CDR3, the DNA is TGTGCCAGCAGCACAGACGGGGCGCCGGCTTATACGCAGTATTTT.

The chain links TRBV2 to TRBJ2-7; D not resolved. In germline, CDR1 is SNHLY, CDR2 FYNNEI. The CDR3 loop spans 11 amino acids. Trimming shortened V by 5 bases and J by 0 bases, and 2 bases separated the two germline ends. The CDR3 loop reads CASSPSYEQYF. CDR3 bases: TGTGCCAGCAGTCCCTCCTACGAGCAGTACTTC.

V and J are TRBV14 and TRBJ1-1; D gene unclear. Trimming removed 2 bases from V and 5 bases from J, with 15 bases in between. In germline, CDR1 is SGHDN, CDR2 FVKESK. CDR3 length: 15 residues. CDR3 nucleotides: TGTGCCAGCAGCCAAATAGACGGTGTGGCGACTGAAGCTTTCTTT. This gives the protein CASSQIDGVATEAFF.

V is TRBV6-6 and J is TRBJ1-2; D is undetermined. V was clipped by 7 bases and J by 7 bases, with 16 bases between them. The germline gives CDR1 MNHNY, CDR2 SVGAGI (reference sequence). The CDR3 spans 13 residues. The CDR3 sequence: CASIETPGSGYTF. DNA for the CDR3: TGTGCCAGCATCGAAACCCCGGGGAGTGGCTACACCTTC.

The chain's CDR3 is CASSFRGGRADTQYF. CDR3 nucleotide sequence: TGCGCCAGCAGCTTCCGGGGGGGCCGAGCAGATACGCAGTATTTT. The chain has TRBV5-1 and TRBJ2-3, with 8 bases aligning to TRBD2. CDR3 length equals 15 residues. Germline CDR1 is SGHRS and CDR2 is YFSETQ. The junction had 6 bases not matched to a gene; V was cut back by 2 bases and J by 4 bases.

J is TRBJ2-6 and V is TRBV5-4; the D is unclear. The germline gives CDR1 SGHNT, CDR2 YYREEE (reference sequence). This CDR3 region has 16 residues. Trimming pared 0 bases from V and 4 bases from J, leaving 11 bases between. The CDR3 coding sequence is TGTGCCAGCAGCTTGGATGGGGTGTCGGGGGCCAACGTCCTGACTTTC. This gives the protein CASSLDGVSGANVLTF. The whole variable domain, filled in from reference TRBV5-4 and TRBJ2-6, reads ETGVTQSPTHLIKTRGQQVTLRCSSQSGHNTVSWYQQALGQGPQFIFQYYREEENGRGNFPPRFSGLQFPNYSSELNVNALELDDSALYLCASSLDGVSGANVLTFGAGSRLTVL.

Only a few counts were recorded for this clone. This chain joins TRBV7-6 and TRBJ1-5; perhaps TRBD1 as D (5 bases). The V end lost 2 bases, the J end lost 12 bases, and 14 bases lay between the germline ends. CDR3 length equals 13 residues. Per the germline V gene, CDR1 is SGHVS and CDR2 is FNYEAQ. The CDR3 loop is CASSLNEGTDQHF. CDR3 in DNA: TGTGCCAGCAGCTTAAATGAAGGGACGGACCAGCATTTT.

This chain uses TRBV5-4 with TRBJ2-2; 11 bases match TRBD1. The V gene end was trimmed by 4 bases and the J gene end by 3 bases; junction bases not matched to a gene: 11. The CDR3 consists of 18 residues. Germline V gene lookup returns CDR1 SGHNT and CDR2 YYREEE (reference sequence). CDR3 bases: TGTGCCAGCAGCCTAAGGATGGACAGGGGGCGGCACACCGGGGAGCTGTTTTTT. The encoded protein is CASSLRMDRGRHTGELFF.

In its sample, this clone was seen once. This chain connects TRBV7-2 to TRBJ2-2; the match to TRBD1 covers 11 bases. Germline assignment: CDR1 SGHTA and CDR2 FQGNSA. J gave up 5 bases and V 6 bases, and 2 bases lay outside the gene matches. This CDR3 contains 14 residues. CDR3 in amino acids: CASRGQGVTGELFF. CDR3 coding DNA: TGTGCCAGCAGGGGACAGGGGGTAACCGGGGAGCTGTTTTTT.

The chain recombines TRBV19 with TRBJ1-2; D ambiguous. V was pared by 7 bases and J by 4 bases, with 19 bases between. This CDR3 region has 15 residues. CDR1 and CDR2 (germline): LNHDA, SQIVND (reference sequence). The CDR3 DNA reads TGTGCCAGTAACCCTGGGTCAGAGAGGTCCTATGGCTACACCTTC. Its protein product is CASNPGSERSYGYTF.